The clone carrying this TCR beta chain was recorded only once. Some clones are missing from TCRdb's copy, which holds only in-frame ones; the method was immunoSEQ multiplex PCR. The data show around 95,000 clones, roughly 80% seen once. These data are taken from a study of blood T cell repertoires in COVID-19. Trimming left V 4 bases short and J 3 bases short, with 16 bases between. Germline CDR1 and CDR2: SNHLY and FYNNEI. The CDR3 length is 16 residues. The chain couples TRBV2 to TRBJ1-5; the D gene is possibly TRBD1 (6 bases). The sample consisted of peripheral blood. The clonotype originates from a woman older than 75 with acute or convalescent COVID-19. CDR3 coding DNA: TGTGCCAGCAGTGGATCAGGGGATACCCTCAATCAGCCCCAGCATTTT. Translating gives CASSGSGDTLNQPQHF.